This is a list of T cell receptor beta chains from one sample in a study of blood T cell repertoires in COVID-19. Sequencing used immunoSEQ multiplex PCR; TCRdb keeps in-frame clones, though not all of them. The sample holds about 210,000 clones, more than 75% seen once. Sequencing was carried out using peripheral blood. The source is a woman aged 40 to 50 with acute or convalescent COVID-19. Both conserved end residues are part of each CDR3. A D gene is named only where the DNA matches it firmly. Only some rows state a clone size, as once, few, many or a class for expanded clones.

CDR3 length | J gene | D gene | V gene | clone size | CDR3 DNA | CDR3 protein
13 | TRBJ2-7 | NA | TRBV11-3 | NA | TGTGCCAGCAGCTTAGGGCCTACCAGGGAGCAGTACTTC | CASSLGPTREQYF
13 | TRBJ1-6 | TRBD1 | TRBV5-1 | NA | TGCGCCACTGGGACAGACAATAATTCACCCCTCCACTTT | CATGTDNNSPLHF
14 | TRBJ2-7 | NA | TRBV27 | NA | TGTGCCAGCAGTCCAGGGGAATATTCCTACGAGCAGTACTTC | CASSPGEYSYEQYF
14 | TRBJ1-2 | NA | TRBV29-1 | NA | TGCAGCGCGATCGGGGGTGCAGCTAACTATGGCTACACCTTC | CSAIGGAANYGYTF
15 | TRBJ1-1 | NA | TRBV6-1 | once | TGTGCCAGCAGTGAAATTCTAGGGGTGAACACTGAAGCTTTCTTT | CASSEILGVNTEAFF
15 | TRBJ1-1 | NA | TRBV14 | NA | TGTGCCAGCAGCCAAGATTCGGGAGTTGACACTGAAGCTTTCTTT | CASSQDSGVDTEAFF
14 | TRBJ2-7 | NA | TRBV5-1 | NA | TGCGCCAGCAGGAGGGGGTTGGGGGCTTACGAGCAGTACTTC | CASRRGLGAYEQYF
15 | TRBJ2-3 | NA | TRBV11-3 | NA | TGTGCCAGCAGCTATACACCCGTTAGCACAGATACGCAGTATTTT | CASSYTPVSTDTQYF
18 | TRBJ2-1 | TRBD2 | TRBV6-2/TRBV6-3 | NA | TGTGCCAGCAGTTCGGGGACTAGCGGGACGCCGCCTTACAATGAGCAGTTCTTC | CASSSGTSGTPPYNEQFF
14 | TRBJ1-2 | NA | TRBV10-1 | few | TGCGCCACCTCGCCGGGACACAAGGTTGATGGCTACACCTTC | CATSPGHKVDGYTF
13 | TRBJ2-7 | NA | TRBV19 | NA | TGTGCCAGTAGTTCCCTGAGCTGGTACGAGCAGTACTTC | CASSSLSWYEQYF
13 | TRBJ1-1 | TRBD1 | TRBV2 | many | TGTGCCAGCAGTGAGGCGGCAGGGGGCGCGTCTTTCTTT | CASSEAAGGASFF
14 | TRBJ1-2 | NA | TRBV5-1 | NA | TGCGCCAGCAGCTTGGAGGGGCTTAACTATGGCTACACCTTC | CASSLEGLNYGYTF
15 | TRBJ2-7 | TRBD2 | TRBV24-1 | NA | TGTGCCACCAGTGACGGACTAGCGGGAGTCTACGAGCAGTACTTC | CATSDGLAGVYEQYF
14 | TRBJ2-3 | TRBD1 | TRBV2 | NA | TGTGCCAGCAGAGATGGACAGGGGTTCGATACGCAGTATTTT | CASRDGQGFDTQYF
16 | TRBJ1-1 | TRBD1 | TRBV29-1 | NA | TGCAGCGTTGGTCGCCCGGGACAGCAAAAGAACACTGAAGCTTTCTTT | CSVGRPGQQKNTEAFF
14 | TRBJ2-2 | NA | TRBV5-5 | NA | TGTGCCAGCAGCTTGGGACAAAACACCGGGGAGCTGTTTTTT | CASSLGQNTGELFF
13 | TRBJ1-5 | TRBD1 | TRBV30 | NA | TGTGCCTGGTCTGACAGGGGAGGTCAGCCCCAGCATTTT | CAWSDRGGQPQHF
12 | TRBJ1-6 | TRBD1 | TRBV12-3/TRBV12-4 | NA | TGTGCCAGCACCCCGGGACAGTCACCCCTCCACTTT | CASTPGQSPLHF
15 | TRBJ2-1 | TRBD2 | TRBV10-3 | NA | TGTGCCATCGGGGGGACTAGCGGACTCTACAATGAGCAGTTCTTC | CAIGGTSGLYNEQFF
13 | TRBJ2-7 | NA | TRBV10-3 | few | TGTGCTACTTGGACACGAACTCCCTACGAGCAGTACTTC | CATWTRTPYEQYF
15 | TRBJ2-3 | NA | TRBV24-1 | NA | TGTGCCACCAGTGATTTGAAAGGGGCAGAGGATACGCAGTATTTT | CATSDLKGAEDTQYF
12 | TRBJ2-1 | TRBD2 | TRBV29-1 | NA | TGCAGCGTTGAAGAGGGGGGGTTCGAGCAGTTCTTC | CSVEEGGFEQFF
12 | TRBJ2-2 | TRBD1 | TRBV6-5 | few | TGTGCCGTCAGGACAGGGGACGGGGAGCTGTTTTTT | CAVRTGDGELFF
13 | TRBJ2-7 | TRBD1 | TRBV12-3/TRBV12-4 | NA | TGTGCCAGCAGTTCAGGGACAGGGCTGGAGCAGTACTTC | CASSSGTGLEQYF
14 | TRBJ2-3 | TRBD2 | TRBV10-2 | NA | TGCGCCAGCAGTCCCTTAGCGGGGGGGGATACGCAGTATTTT | CASSPLAGGDTQYF
15 | TRBJ2-3 | NA | TRBV24-1 | NA | TGTGCCACCAGTGATCCACAGGGCGGAACAGATACGCAGTATTTT | CATSDPQGGTDTQYF
15 | TRBJ2-1 | NA | TRBV6-2/TRBV6-3 | NA | TGTGCCAGCAGTTACCCCGGTGGTGGTACGGATGAGCAGTTCTTC | CASSYPGGGTDEQFF
16 | TRBJ2-1 | TRBD1 | TRBV18 | NA | TGTGCCAGCTCCTTATTTGGACAGGGGGTAGGAAATGAGCAGTTCTTC | CASSLFGQGVGNEQFF
13 | TRBJ2-6 | NA | TRBV19 | NA | TGTGCCAGTCGTTCCTCTGGGGCCAACGTCCTGACTTTC | CASRSSGANVLTF
15 | TRBJ2-7 | TRBD1 | TRBV27 | NA | TGTGCCAGCAGGCCCACAGGGGGCCATATCTACGAGCAGTACTTC | CASRPTGGHIYEQYF
16 | TRBJ1-1 | TRBD1 | TRBV7-9 | NA | TGTGCCAGCAGCCGACGCGACAAGGGGGCGAACACTGAAGCTTTCTTT | CASSRRDKGANTEAFF
13 | TRBJ2-1 | NA | TRBV7-8 | NA | TGTGCCAGCAGGGGGCGACTTTACAATGAGCAGTTCTTC | CASRGRLYNEQFF
15 | TRBJ1-2 | TRBD1 | TRBV3-1/TRBV3-2 | NA | TGTGCCAGCAGCCAAATGGAGGGGGCAGGCTATGGCTACACCTTC | CASSQMEGAGYGYTF
16 | TRBJ2-2 | TRBD2 | TRBV10-3 | NA | TGTGCCATCAGTGAGTCCACTAGCGGGAGCACCGGGGAGCTGTTTTTT | CAISESTSGSTGELFF
18 | TRBJ2-3 | TRBD2 | TRBV7-6 | NA | TGTGCCAGCAGCTCATACGCGTCAGCGGGGGGTGGTACAGATACGCAGTATTTT | CASSSYASAGGGTDTQYF
15 | TRBJ2-1 | TRBD2 | TRBV5-1 | NA | TGCGCCAGCAGCTTGGTTGTTAGCGGGAACAATGAGCAGTTCTTC | CASSLVVSGNNEQFF
17 | TRBJ1-6 | NA | TRBV3-1/TRBV3-2 | many | TGTGCCAGCAGCCAATCCCTTAGTCGTTCCTATAATTCACCCCTCCACTTT | CASSQSLSRSYNSPLHF
13 | TRBJ1-1 | NA | TRBV11-2 | NA | TGTGCCAGCAGCCCCGGCCAGGGCACTGAAGCTTTCTTT | CASSPGQGTEAFF
15 | TRBJ1-1 | NA | TRBV4-1 | NA | TGCGCCAGCAGCCAAGTTGGGAGGGTGGAACCTGAAGCTTTCTTT | CASSQVGRVEPEAFF
15 | TRBJ2-1 | TRBD2 | TRBV5-5 | NA | TGTGCCAGCACTTGGGGCGGGGGTGAGGCCAATGAGCAGTTCTTC | CASTWGGGEANEQFF
15 | TRBJ2-3 | TRBD2 | TRBV13 | NA | TGTGCCAGCAGCTTCCGGGGGGGCCACGTAGATACGCAGTATTTT | CASSFRGGHVDTQYF
16 | TRBJ2-2 | NA | TRBV7-9 | NA | TGTGCCAGCAGCTTATGGCCGGCAAGGGGGTCCGGGGAGCTGTTTTTT | CASSLWPARGSGELFF
14 | TRBJ2-3 | NA | TRBV29-1 | NA | TGCAGCGCTGCCGGGGGATATGCCGCAGATACGCAGTATTTT | CSAAGGYAADTQYF
16 | TRBJ1-4 | NA | TRBV14 | NA | TGTGCCAGCAGCCAAGATGGGGCCAGGTCATGGGAAAAACTGTTTTTT | CASSQDGARSWEKLFF
15 | TRBJ1-1 | TRBD1 | TRBV4-3 | NA | TGCGCCAGCAGCCAATATCGGACAGGGGCCACTGAAGCTTTCTTT | CASSQYRTGATEAFF
13 | TRBJ1-6 | NA | TRBV30 | many | TGTGCCTGGAATGGGCAGCTTAATTCACCCCTCCACTTT | CAWNGQLNSPLHF
15 | TRBJ2-7 | TRBD1 | TRBV11-1 | NA | TGTGCCAGCAGCAACAAGCAGGGGGCCTCCTACGAGCAGTACTTC | CASSNKQGASYEQYF
16 | TRBJ2-4 | TRBD1 | TRBV2 | NA | TGTGCCAGCAGTGAGACAGGGGGCGCTGCCAAAAACATTCAGTACTTC | CASSETGGAAKNIQYF
15 | TRBJ1-2 | TRBD1 | TRBV3-1/TRBV3-2 | NA | TGTGCCAGCAGCCAATCGGACAGGGCCAACTATGGCTACACCTTC | CASSQSDRANYGYTF
15 | TRBJ2-3 | NA | TRBV5-1 | few | TGCGCCAGCAAGGCTGTCTCGGGTGAGACAGATACGCAGTATTTT | CASKAVSGETDTQYF
17 | TRBJ2-3 | TRBD2 | TRBV10-3 | once | TGTGCCATCAGTGAGGGACTAGCGGGAGGGCCAACAGATACGCAGTATTTT | CAISEGLAGGPTDTQYF
18 | TRBJ2-7 | TRBD2 | TRBV6-1 | NA | TGTGCCAGCAGTGAAGCTAGGGCCACCGGGACTAGCTTAGCCGAGCAGTACTTC | CASSEARATGTSLAEQYF
15 | TRBJ1-4 | TRBD1 | TRBV27 | NA | TGTGCCAGCAGTTCGTGGACAGGGTTGGCCGAAAAACTGTTTTTT | CASSSWTGLAEKLFF